This TCR beta chain was profiled in a study of naive and memory T cell subsets (dated by TCRdb to the late 2010s). General notes on the study: The study applied an open-source, UMI-based TCR alpha and beta sequencing pipeline to sorted naive and memory peripheral blood T cell subsets. IgG serology results and the functional CMV T cell responses were in complete agreement. RNA was DNase-treated and reverse transcribed with TCR constant-region primers, mostly using SuperScript III.

Library construction relied on UMI-ligation and nested PCR. The beta constant-region primer consisted of an equimolar mixture of two oligonucleotides that together covered TRBC1 and TRBC2. The ligated cDNA went through four rounds of PCR with nested alpha and beta constant-region primers together with the SP2 primer. T4 RNA ligase 1 ligated a single-stranded oligonucleotide carrying the SP2 primer and a 12-nucleotide UMI to the cDNA 3' end. Incubation of the ligation reaction was carried out at 16 degrees C for roughly 18-24 hours. To avoid over-amplification, PCR2 was usually performed as a SYBR Green qPCR and halted once a predetermined threshold was reached. Agencourt AMPure XP magnetic beads were used for all purifications after the first. Libraries were quantified by Qubit and checked on a TapeStation, with a main peak expected near 650 bp. Sequencing of the pooled libraries was done on an Illumina MiSeq using v2 2x251 paired-end kits, which typically yielded roughly 0.85-2.3 million reads per sample. Each sample library was pooled at around 4.1 nM, and about 4.5-7.5% PhiX was included to improve cluster recognition. Turning to the authors' computational methods: FASTQ reads processed by Demultiplexor were assigned V and J genes by Decombinator through tag matching that tolerated a single base-pair mismatch. Collapsinator used UMIs to correct both sequencing errors and frequency errors arising from PCR heterogeneity. TCRs were translated and CDR3s were extracted from the conserved cysteine to the FGXG phenylalanine by CDR3Translator, with non-productive sequences being flagged. Repertoires were subsampled to equal numbers of UMI-defined TCRs before Gini, Shannon entropy and inverse Simpson indices were calculated. Clonotype abundance distributions were fitted to a power law by maximum likelihood within the linear range. For one naive CD8 sample, the pipeline and MIGEC produced similar UMI counts, unique TCR numbers and clonal distributions. One analysis removed from the naive repertoire any naive TCRs that were also present in any memory subset from the same donor. The repertoires were searched for about 7,300 CMV-associated CDR3 sequences that had been compiled from VDJdb and a published dataset. The public reads were reprocessed in TCRdb via fastp at Q25 and MiXCR, keeping in-frame beta chains. Each record represents a unique CDR3 protein, reported with the most common genes and DNA among its rows. TCRdb's processing, not the authors' own work, is the source of the V and J calls. This sample has 140,000 to 150,000 distinct CDR3 sequences in its table, and 22% of those were observed once. The ten biggest clones cover about 0.11% of the sample.

This clonotype has more than one count but fewer than ten. Its antigen remains unidentified. No per-base quality is available; no much larger clone lies one base away. From the second PCR step onward, the TCR alpha chain libraries and the TCR beta chain libraries were amplified separately. Donor CMV status was determined by IFNgamma production from CD4+ T cells after overnight stimulation of fresh PBMCs with CMV viral lysate. Miltenyi beads were used first to positively select CD4 T cells, and CD8 T cells were then positively selected from the CD4-negative fraction. After staining for CD3, CD4, CD8, CD45RA, CD27 and a live/dead dye, cells were sorted on a BD Aria II into four subsets based on CD45RA and CD27. Blood came from a few healthy volunteers, each fractionated into CD4 and CD8 T cells and then into four differentiation subsets. About 0.13 L of peripheral blood was collected from each donor, and PBMC were isolated by Ficoll-Paque PLUS density-gradient centrifugation. After sorting, cells were lysed in RLT buffer, RNA was extracted using a Qiagen RNeasy kit, and the extracted RNA was stored at -80 degrees C.

The junction carries 11 bases between V and J, which are trimmed by 0 bases and 3 bases respectively. CDR1 and CDR2, per the germline V gene, are LGHNA and YSLEER. Its CDR3 holds 16 amino acids, cysteine through phenylalanine. Only CDR3 DNA remains: 48 bases, in frame from the first base. General findings and caveats noted by the study authors: The repertoire findings for the naive and memory subsets could not be validated against a ground truth, as none was available. TCR abundance followed a power law with an exponent that was different for naive and memory subsets but consistent across the three individuals. RNA-based TCR counts may be affected by expression changes linked to T cell activation and differentiation. Single alpha or beta chain sequences, rather than paired alpha/beta receptors, were used to define clonotypes. In both CD4 and CD8 cells, the Gini index increased while Shannon and inverse Simpson diversity decreased from naive through CM, EM and EMRA. After error correction, only a single occurrence was seen for over 90% of naive TCR sequences, so much steeper abundance distributions were produced than in memory subsets. Naive repertoires, especially CD8, contained a few larger clonotypes, possibly memory cells re-expressing CD45RA.

The sample taken for sequencing was naive CD4+ T cells from blood. This specimen's cell subset or site label, interpreted: naive T cells, CD45RA high CD27+. This chain is built from TRBV4-3 and TRBJ2-2; the D segment cannot be called with confidence. This TCR was recovered from a human donor in good health. The encoded CDR3 is CASSQDSRTYTGELFF. The DNA sequence follows: TGCGCCAGCAGCCAAGATAGCCGGACCTACACCGGGGAGCTGTTTTTT.